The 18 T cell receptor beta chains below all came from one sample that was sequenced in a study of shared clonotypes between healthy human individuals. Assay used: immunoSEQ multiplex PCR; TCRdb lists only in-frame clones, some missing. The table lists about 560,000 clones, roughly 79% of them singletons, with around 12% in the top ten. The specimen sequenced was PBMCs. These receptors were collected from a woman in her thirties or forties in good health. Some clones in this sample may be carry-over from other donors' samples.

The CDR3 region is CASSEGGADQPQHF. The CDR3, as DNA: TGTGCCAGCAGTGAAGGGGGGGCTGATCAGCCCCAGCATTTT. The chain recombines TRBV2 with TRBJ1-5; weak D call: TRBD1 (6 bases). Germline V gives CDR1 SNHLY, CDR2 FYNNEI. This CDR3 is built from 14 residues. Trimming cost V 1 base and J 5 bases, with 9 bases left between them.

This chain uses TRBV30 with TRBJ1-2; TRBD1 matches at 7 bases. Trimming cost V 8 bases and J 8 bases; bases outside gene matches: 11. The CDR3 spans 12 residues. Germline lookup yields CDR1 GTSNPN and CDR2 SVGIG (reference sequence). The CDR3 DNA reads TGTGCCGGGGTATATTACAGGGGAGGCTACACCTTC. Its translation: CAGVYYRGGYTF.

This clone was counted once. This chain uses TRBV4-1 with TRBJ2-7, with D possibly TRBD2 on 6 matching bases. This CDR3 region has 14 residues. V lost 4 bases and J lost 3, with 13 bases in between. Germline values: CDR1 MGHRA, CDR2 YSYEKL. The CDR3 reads CASSLAGRSYEQYF. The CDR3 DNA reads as TGCGCCAGCAGCCTTGCGGGACGGAGCTACGAGCAGTACTTC.

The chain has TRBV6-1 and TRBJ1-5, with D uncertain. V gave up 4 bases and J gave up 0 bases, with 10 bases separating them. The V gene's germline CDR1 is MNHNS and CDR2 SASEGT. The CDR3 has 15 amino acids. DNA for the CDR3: TGTGCCAGCAGTGTGGGATTCTATAGCAATCAGCCCCAGCATTTT. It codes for CASSVGFYSNQPQHF.

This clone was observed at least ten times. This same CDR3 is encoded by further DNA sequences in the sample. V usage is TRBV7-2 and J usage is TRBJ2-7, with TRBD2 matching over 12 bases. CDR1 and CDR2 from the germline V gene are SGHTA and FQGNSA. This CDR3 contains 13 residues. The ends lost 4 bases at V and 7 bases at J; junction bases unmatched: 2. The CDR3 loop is CASSSGLAGEQYF. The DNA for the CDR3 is TGTGCCAGCAGCTCCGGACTAGCGGGGGAGCAGTACTTC.

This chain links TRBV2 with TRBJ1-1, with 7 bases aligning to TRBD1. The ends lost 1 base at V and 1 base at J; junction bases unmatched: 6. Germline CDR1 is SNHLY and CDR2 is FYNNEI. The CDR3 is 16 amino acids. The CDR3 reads CASSEEGGQGNTEAFF. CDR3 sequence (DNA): TGTGCCAGCAGTGAAGAAGGGGGCCAGGGGAACACTGAAGCTTTCTTT.

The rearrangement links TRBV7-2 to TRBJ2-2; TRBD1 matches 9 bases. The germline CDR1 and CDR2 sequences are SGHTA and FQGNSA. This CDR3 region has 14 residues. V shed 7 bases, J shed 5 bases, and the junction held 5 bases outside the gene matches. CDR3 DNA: TGTGCCAGCAAGCGGACAGGGGCAACCGGGGAGCTGTTTTTT. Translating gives CASKRTGATGELFF.

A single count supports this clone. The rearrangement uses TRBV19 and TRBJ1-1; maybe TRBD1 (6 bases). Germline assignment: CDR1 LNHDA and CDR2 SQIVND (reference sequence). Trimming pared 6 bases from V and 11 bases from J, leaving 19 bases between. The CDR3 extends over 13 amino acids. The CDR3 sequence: CASRRQGNLGAFF. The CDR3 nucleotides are TGTGCCAGTAGGAGGCAGGGGAACCTGGGCGCTTTCTTT.

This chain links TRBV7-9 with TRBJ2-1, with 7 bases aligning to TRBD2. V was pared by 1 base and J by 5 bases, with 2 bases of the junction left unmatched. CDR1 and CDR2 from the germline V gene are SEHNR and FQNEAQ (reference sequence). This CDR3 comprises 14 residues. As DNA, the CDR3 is TGTGCCAGCAGCTTAGGGGCGGGAGACAATGAGCAGTTCTTC. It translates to CASSLGAGDNEQFF.

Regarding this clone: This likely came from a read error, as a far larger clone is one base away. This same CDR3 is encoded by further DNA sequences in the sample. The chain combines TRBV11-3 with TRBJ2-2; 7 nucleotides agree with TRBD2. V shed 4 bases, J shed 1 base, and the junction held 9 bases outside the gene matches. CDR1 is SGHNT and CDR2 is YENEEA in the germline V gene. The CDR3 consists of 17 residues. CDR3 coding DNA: TGTGCCAGCAGCTCCTCGGCGAGCGGGGAGAACACCGGGGAGCTGTTTTTT. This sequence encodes CASSSSASGENTGELFF.

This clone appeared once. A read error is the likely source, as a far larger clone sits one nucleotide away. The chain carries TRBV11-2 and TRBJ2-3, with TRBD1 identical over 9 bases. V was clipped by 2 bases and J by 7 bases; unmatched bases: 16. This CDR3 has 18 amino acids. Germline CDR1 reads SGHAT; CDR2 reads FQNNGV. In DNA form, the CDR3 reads TGTGCCAGCAGCTTAACGTCTCCTAAGGACAGGGGAACATATACGCAGTATTTT. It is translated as CASSLTSPKDRGTYTQYF.

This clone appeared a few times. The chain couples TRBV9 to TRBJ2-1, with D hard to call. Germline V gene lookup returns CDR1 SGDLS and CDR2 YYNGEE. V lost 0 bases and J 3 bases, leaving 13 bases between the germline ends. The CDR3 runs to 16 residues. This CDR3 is CASSVAVVSGYNEQFF. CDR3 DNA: TGTGCCAGCAGCGTAGCCGTTGTTTCTGGCTACAATGAGCAGTTCTTC.

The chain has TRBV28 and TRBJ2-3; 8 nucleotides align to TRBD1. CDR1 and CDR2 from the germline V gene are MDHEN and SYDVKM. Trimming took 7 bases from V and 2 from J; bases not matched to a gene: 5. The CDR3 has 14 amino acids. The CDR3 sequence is CASMAGGHTDTQYF. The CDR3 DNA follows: TGTGCCAGCATGGCAGGGGGCCACACAGATACGCAGTATTTT.

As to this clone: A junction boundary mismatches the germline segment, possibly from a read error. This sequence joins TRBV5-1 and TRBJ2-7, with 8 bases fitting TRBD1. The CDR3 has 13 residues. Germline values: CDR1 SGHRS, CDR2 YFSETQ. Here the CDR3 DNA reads TGCGCCAGCAGCTTGGTAGGCTCAGGGGGCTCTTGGTTC. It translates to CASSLVGSGGSWF.

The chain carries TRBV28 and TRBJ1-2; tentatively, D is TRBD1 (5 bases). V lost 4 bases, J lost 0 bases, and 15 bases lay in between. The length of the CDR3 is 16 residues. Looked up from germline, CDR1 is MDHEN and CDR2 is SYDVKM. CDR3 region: CASSSLGTGANYGYTF. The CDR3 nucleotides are TGTGCCAGCAGTTCGCTGGGGACCGGAGCTAACTATGGCTACACCTTC.

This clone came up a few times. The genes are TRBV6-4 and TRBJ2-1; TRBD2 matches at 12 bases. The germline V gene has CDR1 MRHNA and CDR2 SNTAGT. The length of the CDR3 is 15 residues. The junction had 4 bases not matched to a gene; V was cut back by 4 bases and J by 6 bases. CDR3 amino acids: CASSALAGGSNEQFF. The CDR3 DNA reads TGTGCCAGCAGTGCCCTAGCGGGGGGGTCCAATGAGCAGTTCTTC.

The CDR3 reads CASSFFGSGSNEQFF. The CDR3, as DNA: TGTGCCAGCAGCTTCTTCGGTAGCGGGAGCAATGAGCAGTTCTTC. The chain carries TRBV7-3 and TRBJ2-1, with 9 bases lining up with TRBD2. This CDR3 has 15 amino acids. Germline trimming cut 3 bases from V and 6 bases from J; bases unmatched to any gene: 6. In germline, CDR1 is SGHTA, CDR2 FQGTGA.

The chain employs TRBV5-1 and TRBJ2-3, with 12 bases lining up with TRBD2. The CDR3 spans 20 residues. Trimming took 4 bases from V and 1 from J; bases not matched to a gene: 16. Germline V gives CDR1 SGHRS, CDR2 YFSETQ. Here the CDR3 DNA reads TGCGCCAGCAGCGCTGGAGCGGCCTGGACTAGCGGGACGGGCACAGATACGCAGTATTTT. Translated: CASSAGAAWTSGTGTDTQYF.